The T cell receptor beta chain under discussion was sequenced for a study of blood T cell repertoires in COVID-19. Study details: Collection of acute and convalescent COVID-19 samples took place in the United States, Italy and Spain. The analysed material was cDNA or gDNA that came from T cells, B-cell-depleted T cells, or PBMCs.

CDR3 size: 12 residues. Germline loops: CDR1 LNHDA, CDR2 SQIVND (reference sequence). The ends were cut back, 4 bases at V and 8 bases at J, with 11 bases in the middle. In the study's own analysis: Estimated nucleated cell counts came from reference gene primer amplification. TCRdb's table, derived via immunoSEQ multiplex PCR, lists solely in-frame clones and lacks some. Clonal size and the V and J genes are those of that table, whereas D and trimming came from the DNA. The sample carries around 15,000 clones, around 78% recorded once. V and J are TRBV19 and TRBJ1-2; D remains ambiguous. The receptor was isolated from a man in his forties with active or convalescent COVID-19. Sequencing was done on a sample of peripheral blood. CDR3 in amino acids: CASSRSEVGYTF. CDR3 nucleotide sequence: TGTGCCAGTAGTAGGAGTGAGGTCGGCTACACCTTC.